This T cell receptor beta chain was sequenced for a study of CD8+CD57+ T cells in acquired aplastic anemia. The authors sequenced patients whose flow cytometry had shown CD8+CD57+ cell expansion. TCR beta VDJ and CDR3 were profiled, and genomic DNA was the template. TCRdb analysed the reads with MiXCR anew, one entry per CDR3 protein. The table records about 98,000 distinct CDR3 sequences, about 66% of them present only once. The germline V gene encodes CDR1 LGHNA and CDR2 YSLEER. The CDR3 has 15 amino acids. The J segment lost 9 bases and the V segment lost 4 bases, leaving 12 bases of the junction unmatched.

The sequence was collected from a human donor with aplastic anemia. The V and J genes are TRBV4-3 and TRBJ2-1; 7 bases fit TRBD1. Material for sequencing was sorted CD4+, CD8+, or CD8+CD57+ T cells (not recorded which) from PBMCs. The CDR3 loop is CASSPTGAEGGEQFF. The CDR3, as DNA: TGCGCCAGCAGCCCAACAGGGGCCGAAGGGGGTGAGCAGTTCTTC.